Listed below are T cell receptor beta chains from one sample, sequenced in a study of shared clonotypes between healthy human individuals. Sequencing was performed with immunoSEQ multiplex PCR; in TCRdb, only in-frame clones are kept and a portion is missing. The data contain roughly 570,000 clones, 95% to 98% of them seen just once; the ten biggest clones take up 0.25% to 0.35%. Sample: naive CD8+ T cells sorted from blood. The receptors originated from a young man in good health. Each CDR3 is given with its conserved first and last residue. The order of the fields is J gene, clone size, V gene, D gene, CDR3 protein, CDR3 DNA. A D gene is named only where the DNA matches it firmly. A clone size is listed for some rows: how often the clone was seen (once, few, many), or a class if it is expanded.

TRBJ2-7	once	TRBV27	.	CASSLSIGDNPYEQYF	TGTGCCAGCAGTTTATCGATAGGGGACAACCCCTACGAGCAGTACTTC
TRBJ2-7	.	TRBV2	.	CASSPGPGKVYEQYF	TGTGCCAGCAGCCCTGGTCCGGGAAAGGTCTACGAGCAGTACTTC
TRBJ2-3	.	TRBV5-1	TRBD2	CASSLSGGTDTQYF	TGCGCCAGCAGCTTGTCGGGAGGGACAGATACGCAGTATTTT
TRBJ1-2	.	TRBV6-5	TRBD1	CASSYSIRGPGYTF	TGTGCCAGCAGTTACTCGATCAGGGGGCCTGGCTACACCTTC
TRBJ2-7	.	TRBV7-9	.	CASSLRGRLKLPCYEQYF	TGTGCCAGCAGCTTACGAGGCCGTCTTAAGCTCCCTTGCTACGAGCAGTACTTC
TRBJ2-1	.	TRBV11-2	.	CASRLSFDNEQFF	TGTGCCAGCAGGTTATCTTTTGACAATGAGCAGTTCTTC
TRBJ1-1	.	TRBV7-6	.	CASSPWGSEAFF	TGTGCCAGCAGCCCCTGGGGCTCTGAAGCTTTCTTT
TRBJ1-1	.	TRBV5-4	.	CASSPGFGATEAFF	TGTGCCAGCAGCCCAGGGTTTGGGGCCACTGAAGCTTTCTTT
TRBJ2-7	once	TRBV7-9	.	CASSLAAGSNYEQYF	TGTGCCAGCAGCTTAGCGGCAGGGTCGAACTACGAGCAGTACTTC
TRBJ1-1	.	TRBV4-1	TRBD1	CASSHGQGRTEAFF	TGCGCCAGCAGCCACGGACAGGGCCGGACTGAAGCTTTCTTT
TRBJ2-1	.	TRBV7-2	TRBD1	CASSSEITGGYNEQFF	TGTGCCAGCAGCTCAGAGATTACAGGGGGATACAATGAGCAGTTCTTC
TRBJ2-1	.	TRBV6-1	.	CASSEEIPARSSYNEQFF	TGTGCCAGCAGTGAAGAAATACCCGCCAGAAGCTCCTACAATGAGCAGTTCTTC
TRBJ2-7	.	TRBV6-1	TRBD2	CASSEDSGSPAYEQYF	TGTGCCAGCAGTGAAGATAGCGGGAGCCCAGCCTACGAGCAGTACTTC
TRBJ2-7	.	TRBV4-1	.	CASSQGKLSDISYEQYF	TGCGCCAGCAGCCAAGGTAAATTGTCGGACATCTCCTACGAGCAGTACTTC
TRBJ2-3	.	TRBV7-6	.	CASTEADRTDTQYF	TGTGCCAGCACCGAGGCGGACCGCACAGATACGCAGTATTTT
TRBJ2-7	.	TRBV5-8	TRBD1	CASSNRDRRTYEQYF	TGTGCCAGCAGCAACCGGGACAGGCGAACCTACGAGCAGTACTTC
TRBJ2-5	once	TRBV7-9	.	CASSERVQETQYF	TGTGCCAGCAGCGAAAGAGTACAAGAGACCCAGTACTTC
TRBJ2-5	.	TRBV11-2	TRBD2	CASSPASGSGETQYF	TGTGCCAGCAGCCCAGCTAGCGGGAGCGGAGAGACCCAGTACTTC
TRBJ1-2	.	TRBV29-1	TRBD1	CSVDEGQNFYGYTF	TGCAGCGTTGACGAGGGACAGAATTTTTATGGCTACACCTTC
TRBJ2-7	.	TRBV7-7	.	CASSLDLTHEQYF	TGTGCCAGCAGCTTAGATCTAACTCACGAGCAGTACTTC
TRBJ1-5	.	TRBV2	.	CASSRGTSNQPQHF	TGTGCCAGCAGCCGCGGTACTAGCAATCAGCCCCAGCATTTT
TRBJ1-5	.	TRBV11-2	.	CASSFRIAWKVNQPQHF	TGTGCCAGCAGCTTCAGGATCGCGTGGAAAGTCAATCAGCCCCAGCATTTT
TRBJ2-5	.	TRBV7-8	.	CASSLAWLEETQYF	TGTGCCAGCAGCTTAGCGTGGCTCGAAGAGACCCAGTACTTC
TRBJ1-1	.	TRBV6-5	.	CASSVQGTEAFF	TGTGCCAGCTCAGTGCAGGGGACTGAAGCTTTCTTT
TRBJ2-4	.	TRBV19	.	CASSQLGTSTGNIQYF	TGTGCCAGTAGCCAGCTCGGGACATCCACCGGAAACATTCAGTACTTC
TRBJ1-5	.	TRBV7-9	TRBD1	CASSLTGEGQPQHF	TGTGCCAGCAGCCTGACAGGGGAAGGTCAGCCCCAGCATTTT
TRBJ2-2	.	TRBV5-8	.	CASSYYRAKGELFF	TGTGCCAGCAGCTATTACAGGGCGAAGGGGGAGCTGTTTTTT
TRBJ2-1	.	TRBV6-5	TRBD1	CASSYFQGADNEQFF	TGTGCCAGCAGTTATTTTCAGGGGGCCGACAATGAGCAGTTCTTC
TRBJ2-2	.	TRBV6-4	.	CASSDGGIGELFF	TGTGCCAGCAGTGACGGGGGGATCGGGGAGCTGTTTTTT
TRBJ2-1	.	TRBV10-2	TRBD2	CASSEASGYNEQFF	TGCGCCAGCAGTGAAGCTAGCGGCTACAATGAGCAGTTCTTC
TRBJ1-2	.	TRBV5-5	.	CASSSFSGDFYGYTF	TGTGCCAGCAGCTCCTTCTCAGGGGACTTCTATGGCTACACCTTC
TRBJ2-2	.	TRBV7-7	TRBD1	CASRGTGGTGELFF	TGTGCTAGCAGGGGGACAGGGGGTACCGGGGAGCTGTTTTTT
TRBJ2-7	once	TRBV11-2	.	CASSFNTVPSYEQYF	TGTGCCAGCAGCTTTAACACCGTTCCCTCCTACGAGCAGTACTTC
TRBJ2-1	.	TRBV9	TRBD2	CASSVGLGGLVGSSYNEQFF	TGTGCCAGCAGCGTAGGTCTCGGGGGACTAGTGGGGAGCTCCTACAATGAGCAGTTCTTC
TRBJ2-2	.	TRBV5-1	.	CASSYQYHKASRYVTGELFF	TGCGCCAGCAGCTATCAATACCACAAGGCCTCCCGCTATGTCACCGGGGAGCTGTTTTTT
TRBJ1-5	.	TRBV7-2	.	CASSLDSGGNQPQHF	TGTGCCAGCAGCTTAGATTCAGGGGGCAATCAGCCCCAGCATTTT
TRBJ2-7	.	TRBV5-1	TRBD1	CASSVTGLSDEQYF	TGCGCCAGCAGCGTGACAGGGCTCAGCGACGAGCAGTACTTC
TRBJ2-1	.	TRBV5-5	TRBD2	CASSGGLAGANEQFF	TGTGCCAGCAGCGGGGGACTAGCGGGAGCCAATGAGCAGTTCTTC
TRBJ1-2	.	TRBV29-1	.	CSVGRQGVLLEGYTF	TGCAGCGTTGGCCGTCAGGGTGTCCTTCTTGAGGGCTACACCTTC
TRBJ1-1	.	TRBV9	TRBD1	CASSRTGTEAFF	TGTGCCAGCAGCCGGACAGGGACTGAAGCTTTCTTT
TRBJ2-4	once	TRBV9	TRBD2	CASSTPKGGTENIQYF	TGTGCCAGCAGCACCCCCAAGGGAGGGACGGAAAACATTCAGTACTTC